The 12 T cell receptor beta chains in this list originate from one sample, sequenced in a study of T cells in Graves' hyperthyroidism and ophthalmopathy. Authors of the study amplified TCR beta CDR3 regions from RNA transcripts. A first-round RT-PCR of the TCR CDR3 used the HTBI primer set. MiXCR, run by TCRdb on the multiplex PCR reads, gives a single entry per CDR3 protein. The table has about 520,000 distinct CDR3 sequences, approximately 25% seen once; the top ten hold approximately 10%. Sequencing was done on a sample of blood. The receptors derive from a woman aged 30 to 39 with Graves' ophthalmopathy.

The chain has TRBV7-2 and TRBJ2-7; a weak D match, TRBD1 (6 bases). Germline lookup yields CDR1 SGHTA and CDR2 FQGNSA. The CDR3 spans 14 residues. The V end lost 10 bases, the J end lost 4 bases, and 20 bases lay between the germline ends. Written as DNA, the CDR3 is TGTGCCATCGGCTTTGATATTCAGGGGTACGAGCAGTACTTC. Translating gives CAIGFDIQGYEQYF.

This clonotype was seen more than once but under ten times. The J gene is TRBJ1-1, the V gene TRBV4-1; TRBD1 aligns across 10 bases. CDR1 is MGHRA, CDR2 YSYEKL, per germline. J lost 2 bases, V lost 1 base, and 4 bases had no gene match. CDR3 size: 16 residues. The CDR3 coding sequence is TGCGCCAGCAGCCAAGTCCAGACAGGGGGCAACACTGAAGCTTTCTTT. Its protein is CASSQVQTGGNTEAFF.

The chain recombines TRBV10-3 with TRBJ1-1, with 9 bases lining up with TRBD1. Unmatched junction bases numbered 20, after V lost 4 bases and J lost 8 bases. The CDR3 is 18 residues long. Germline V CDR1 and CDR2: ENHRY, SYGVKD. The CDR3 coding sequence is TGTGCCATCAGTGGGGGACGAACAGGGGGCCGATACCCCAAGGAAGCTTTCTTT. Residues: CAISGGRTGGRYPKEAFF.

The chain's CDR3 is CASTKGGQNTEAFF. DNA for the CDR3: TGTGCCAGCACGAAGGGGGGCCAGAACACTGAAGCTTTCTTT. The chain recombines TRBV6-1 with TRBJ1-1; possible D gene TRBD1, 6 bases. The V end was cut by 7 bases, the J end by 1 base, with 13 bases between. Germline V gene sequence: CDR1 MNHNS, CDR2 SASEGT. CDR3 length: 14 residues.

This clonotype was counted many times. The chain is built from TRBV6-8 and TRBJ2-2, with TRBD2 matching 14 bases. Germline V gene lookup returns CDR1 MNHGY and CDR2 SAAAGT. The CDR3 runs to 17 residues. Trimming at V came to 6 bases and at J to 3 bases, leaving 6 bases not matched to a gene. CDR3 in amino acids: CASRPTSGGADTGELFF. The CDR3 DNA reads TGTGCCAGCAGACCGACTAGCGGGGGGGCCGACACCGGGGAGCTGTTTTTT.

As DNA, the CDR3 is TGTGCCAGCAGTGATAGGACAGACTATCAGCCCCAGCATTTT. Its protein is CASSDRTDYQPQHF. The chain is built from TRBV2 and TRBJ1-5, with D possibly matching TRBD1 (6 bases). Looked up from germline, CDR1 is SNHLY and CDR2 is FYNNEI. The CDR3 runs 14 residues. Trimming took 3 bases from V and 5 from J, leaving 11 bases between them.

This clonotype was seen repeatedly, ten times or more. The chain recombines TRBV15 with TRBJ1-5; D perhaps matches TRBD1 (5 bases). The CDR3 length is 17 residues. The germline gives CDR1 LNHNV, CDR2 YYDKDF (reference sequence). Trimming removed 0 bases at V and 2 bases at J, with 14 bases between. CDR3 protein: CATSRDGWGDGNQPQHF. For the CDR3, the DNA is TGTGCCACCAGCAGAGATGGGTGGGGGGACGGCAATCAGCCCCAGCATTTT.

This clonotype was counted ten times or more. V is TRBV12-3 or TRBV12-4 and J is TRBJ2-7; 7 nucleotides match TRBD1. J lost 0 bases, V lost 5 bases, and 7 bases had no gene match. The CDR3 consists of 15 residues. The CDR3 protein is CASSTPGQYSYEQYF. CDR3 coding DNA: TGTGCCAGCAGTACTCCGGGACAGTACTCCTACGAGCAGTACTTC.

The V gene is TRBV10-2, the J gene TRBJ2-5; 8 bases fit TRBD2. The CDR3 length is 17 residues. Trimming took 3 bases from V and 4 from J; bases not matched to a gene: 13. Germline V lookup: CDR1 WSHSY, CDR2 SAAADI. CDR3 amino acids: CASSDVTSASGGETQYF. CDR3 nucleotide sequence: TGCGCCAGCAGTGACGTGACTAGCGCTTCGGGGGGAGAGACCCAGTACTTC.

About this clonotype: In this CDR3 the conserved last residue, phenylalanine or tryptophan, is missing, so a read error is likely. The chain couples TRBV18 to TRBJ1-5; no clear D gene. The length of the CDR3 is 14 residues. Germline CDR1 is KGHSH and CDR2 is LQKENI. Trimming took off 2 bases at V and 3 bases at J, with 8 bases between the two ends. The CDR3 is CASSPNIDNQPQHV. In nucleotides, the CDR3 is TGTGCCAGCTCACCAAACATCGACAATCAGCCCCAGCATGTT.

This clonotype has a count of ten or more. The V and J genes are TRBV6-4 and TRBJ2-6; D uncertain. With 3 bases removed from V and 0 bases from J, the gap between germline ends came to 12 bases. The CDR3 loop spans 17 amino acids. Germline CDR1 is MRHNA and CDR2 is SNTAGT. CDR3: CASSDSPVSSGANVLTF. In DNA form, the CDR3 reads TGTGCCAGCAGTGATTCCCCGGTTAGCTCTGGGGCCAACGTCCTGACTTTC.

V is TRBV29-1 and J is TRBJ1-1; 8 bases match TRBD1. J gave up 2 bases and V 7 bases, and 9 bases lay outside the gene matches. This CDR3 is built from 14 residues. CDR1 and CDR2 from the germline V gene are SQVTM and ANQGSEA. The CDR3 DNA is TGCAGCGGGAAAAGGACAGGGCTAAACACTGAAGCTTTCTTT. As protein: CSGKRTGLNTEAFF.